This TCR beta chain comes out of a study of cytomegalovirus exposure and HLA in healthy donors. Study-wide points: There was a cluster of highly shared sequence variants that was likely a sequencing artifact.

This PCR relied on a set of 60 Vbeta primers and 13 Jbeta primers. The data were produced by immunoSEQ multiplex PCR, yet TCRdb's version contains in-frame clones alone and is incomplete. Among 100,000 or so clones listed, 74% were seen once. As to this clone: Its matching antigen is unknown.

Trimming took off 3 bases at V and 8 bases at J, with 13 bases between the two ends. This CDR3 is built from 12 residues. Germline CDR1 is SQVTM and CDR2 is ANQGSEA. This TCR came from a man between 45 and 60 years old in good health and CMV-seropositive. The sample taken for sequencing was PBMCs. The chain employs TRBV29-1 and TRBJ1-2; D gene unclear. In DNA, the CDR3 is TGCAGCGTTGAGCGAGAGGGTCAGGGCTACACCTTC. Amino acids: CSVEREGQGYTF.